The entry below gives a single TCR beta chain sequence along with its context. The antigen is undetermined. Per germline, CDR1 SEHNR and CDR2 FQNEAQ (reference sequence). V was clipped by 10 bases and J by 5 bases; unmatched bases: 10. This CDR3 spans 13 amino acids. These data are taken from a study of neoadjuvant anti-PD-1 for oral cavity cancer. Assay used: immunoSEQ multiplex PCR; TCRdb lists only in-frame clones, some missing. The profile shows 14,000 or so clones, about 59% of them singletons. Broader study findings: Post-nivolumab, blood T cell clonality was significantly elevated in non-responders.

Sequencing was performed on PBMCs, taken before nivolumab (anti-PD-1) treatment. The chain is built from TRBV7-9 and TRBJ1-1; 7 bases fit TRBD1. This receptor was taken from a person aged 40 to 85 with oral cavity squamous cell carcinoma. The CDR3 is CATERAGGTEAFF. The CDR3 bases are TGTGCCACCGAGAGGGCAGGGGGTACTGAAGCTTTCTTT.